A selection of T cell receptor beta chains follows, all from one sample in a study of T-cell memory formation after mild COVID-19. MiXCR, run by TCRdb on the 5' RACE reads, gives a single entry per CDR3 protein. Here the sample spans fewer than 110,000 distinct CDR3 sequences, around 14% being singletons. Sample: PBMCs or a T cell subset sorted from them (not recorded which). Receptor source: a young man who had mild COVID-19 (a few samples of this study predate the infection). Cell type and time point are not known. The CDR3 runs from the conserved cysteine through the conserved F or W.

j_call v_call cdr3_aa
TRBJ2-1 TRBV12-3/TRBV12-4 CASSFPREGRPFGEQFF
TRBJ1-5 TRBV3-1 CASSQGAASNQPQHF
TRBJ2-7 TRBV4-2 CASSQELAGFYYEQYF
TRBJ2-5 TRBV28 CASSLWANSNYQETQYF
TRBJ1-5 TRBV7-9 CASSSTEVGYSNQPQHF
TRBJ2-2 TRBV10-3 CAISESGSGGPGGELFF
TRBJ1-1 TRBV12-5 CASGFTGGPNTEAFF
TRBJ2-5 TRBV7-2 CASSLFGGSQETQYF
TRBJ2-5 TRBV7-2 CASSIPPYETQYF
TRBJ2-5 TRBV7-8 CASSSASLNAQYF
TRBJ2-4 TRBV27 CASSLEGHGNIQYF
TRBJ2-1 TRBV24-1 CATSDLLGTDEQFF
TRBJ2-6 TRBV7-3 CASSLIGVSGANVLTF
TRBJ2-1 TRBV12-3/TRBV12-4 CASSSGKGRNEQFF
TRBJ1-5 TRBV27 CASRIGTEGNQPQHF
TRBJ1-1 TRBV28 CASSYVTGDTEAFF
TRBJ2-5 TRBV4-3 CASSPGPSKETQYF
TRBJ2-5 TRBV12-5 CASGLQGLGKETQYF
TRBJ2-7 TRBV6-6 CASTGQGYEQYF
TRBJ1-6 TRBV7-2 CASSARQGDRNSPLHF
TRBJ2-7 TRBV2 CASSTSRGASYEQYF
TRBJ2-7 TRBV7-9 CASSSNSGTGRSYEQYF
TRBJ2-2 TRBV4-3 CASSQDLKRRNTGELFF
TRBJ2-5 TRBV4-1 CASSSLNLQGSGETQYF
TRBJ2-7 TRBV4-1 CASSPTRAFEQYF
TRBJ2-5 TRBV7-9 CASSLAAPWGTQYF
TRBJ2-7 TRBV12-3/TRBV12-4 CASSLPGDYEQYF
TRBJ1-2 TRBV28 CASSPPGQSNGYTF
TRBJ2-1 TRBV29-1 CSVGLAGVPEQFF
TRBJ1-2 TRBV9 CASNTAEGYTF
TRBJ2-5 TRBV7-6 CASSLALLAGGYQETQYF
TRBJ2-1 TRBV11-3 CASSLERGRSNEQFF
TRBJ1-1 TRBV30 CAWGLAGLGAFF
TRBJ2-1 TRBV7-9 CASTRLAGVHEQFF
TRBJ2-5 TRBV6-2/TRBV6-3 CASSGASGVYQETQYF
TRBJ1-4 TRBV2 CASSATPDNAGLMFF
TRBJ1-1 TRBV20-1 CSARGLGNTEAFF
TRBJ2-1 TRBV7-9 CASSLVESSYNEQFF
TRBJ1-5 TRBV6-6 CASRHQTGTFNQPQHF
TRBJ1-1 TRBV12-3/TRBV12-4 CASSRTEVGTEAFF
TRBJ2-5 TRBV11-3 CASSLAPRETQYF
TRBJ1-5 TRBV5-1 CASRGAGANQPQHF
TRBJ2-3 TRBV7-9 CASSGPKRGSPDTQYF
TRBJ2-1 TRBV19 CATGLAANEQFF
TRBJ2-5 TRBV29-1 CSVEDNGQGYQETQYF
TRBJ2-5 TRBV4-3 CASSQEDRDRGFETQYF
TRBJ1-2 TRBV15 CATSRAGRGYGYTF
TRBJ2-5 TRBV5-1 CASSPRGGPQETQYF
TRBJ1-1 TRBV7-2 CASSPRTGGLTEAFF
TRBJ2-1 TRBV6-1 CASSEEGGGYNEQFF
TRBJ1-1 TRBV20-1 CGGLEHTEAFF
TRBJ2-7 TRBV4-1 CASSLYRQSYEQYF
TRBJ2-7 TRBV19 CASSAAGRGYEQYF